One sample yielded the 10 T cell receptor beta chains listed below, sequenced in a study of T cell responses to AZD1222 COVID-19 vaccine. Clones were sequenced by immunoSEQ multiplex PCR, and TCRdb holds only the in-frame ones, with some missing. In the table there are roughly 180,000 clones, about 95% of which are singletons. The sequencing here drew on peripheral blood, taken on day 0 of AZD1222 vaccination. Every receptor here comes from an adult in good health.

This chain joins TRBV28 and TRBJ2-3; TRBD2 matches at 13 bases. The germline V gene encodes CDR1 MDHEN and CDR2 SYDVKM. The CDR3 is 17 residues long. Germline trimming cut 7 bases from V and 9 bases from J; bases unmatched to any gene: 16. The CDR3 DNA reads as TGTGCCAGCACCCAAGGGGGGGGACTAGCGGGATATCGGACGCAGTATTTT. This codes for CASTQGGGLAGYRTQYF.

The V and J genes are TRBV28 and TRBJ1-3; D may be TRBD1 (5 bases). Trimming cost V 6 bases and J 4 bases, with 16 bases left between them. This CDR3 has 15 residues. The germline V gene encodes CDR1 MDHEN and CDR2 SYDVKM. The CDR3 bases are TGTGCCAGCAGCTCCGGGACGGTTGAAGGAAACACCATATATTTT. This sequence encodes CASSSGTVEGNTIYF.

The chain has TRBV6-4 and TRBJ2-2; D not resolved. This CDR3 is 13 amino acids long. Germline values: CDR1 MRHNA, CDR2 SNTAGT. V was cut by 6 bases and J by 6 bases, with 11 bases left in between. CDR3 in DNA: TGTGCCAGCAGCCCCTCCCACCCCGGGGAGCTGTTTTTT. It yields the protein CASSPSHPGELFF.

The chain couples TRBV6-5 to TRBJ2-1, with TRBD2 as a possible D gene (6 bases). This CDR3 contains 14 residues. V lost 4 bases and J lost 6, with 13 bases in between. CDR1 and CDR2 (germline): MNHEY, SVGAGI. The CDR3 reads CASSFRGIVNEQFF. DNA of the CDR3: TGTGCCAGCAGTTTTCGCGGGATAGTCAATGAGCAGTTCTTC.

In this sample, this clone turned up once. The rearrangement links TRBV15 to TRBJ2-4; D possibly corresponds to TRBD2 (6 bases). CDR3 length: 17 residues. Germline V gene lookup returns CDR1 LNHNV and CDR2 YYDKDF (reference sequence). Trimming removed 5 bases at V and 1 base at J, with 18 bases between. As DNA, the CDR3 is TGTGCCACCAGCGCTGGATCAGGGAGCGGGGCCAAAAACATTCAGTACTTC. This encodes CATSAGSGSGAKNIQYF.

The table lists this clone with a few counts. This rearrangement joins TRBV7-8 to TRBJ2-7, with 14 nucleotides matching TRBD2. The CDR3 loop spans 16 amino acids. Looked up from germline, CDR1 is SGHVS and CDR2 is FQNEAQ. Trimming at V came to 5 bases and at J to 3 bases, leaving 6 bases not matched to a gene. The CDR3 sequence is CASSTGLAGAGYEQYF. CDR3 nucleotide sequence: TGTGCCAGCAGCACGGGACTAGCGGGAGCGGGCTACGAGCAGTACTTC.

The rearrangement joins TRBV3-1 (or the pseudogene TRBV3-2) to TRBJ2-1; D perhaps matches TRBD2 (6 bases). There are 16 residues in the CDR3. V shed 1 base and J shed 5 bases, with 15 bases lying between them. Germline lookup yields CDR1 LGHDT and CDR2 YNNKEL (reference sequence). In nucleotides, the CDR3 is TGTGCCAGCAGCCAAGGAGTCTGGCCGGGGGACAATGAGCAGTTCTTC. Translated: CASSQGVWPGDNEQFF.

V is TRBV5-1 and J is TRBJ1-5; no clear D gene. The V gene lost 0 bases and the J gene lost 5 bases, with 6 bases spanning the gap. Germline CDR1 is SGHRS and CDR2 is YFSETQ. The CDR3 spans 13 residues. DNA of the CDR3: TGCGCCAGCAGCTTGGCCCCGGATCAGCCCCAGCATTTT. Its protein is CASSLAPDQPQHF.

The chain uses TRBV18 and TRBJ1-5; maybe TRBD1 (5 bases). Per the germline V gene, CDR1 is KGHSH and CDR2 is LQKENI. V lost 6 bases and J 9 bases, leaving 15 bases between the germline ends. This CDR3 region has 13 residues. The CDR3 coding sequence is TGTGCCAGCTCCGTCGACAGAACCGGGCCCCAGCATTTT. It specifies CASSVDRTGPQHF. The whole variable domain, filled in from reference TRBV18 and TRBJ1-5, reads NAGVMQNPRHLVRRRGQEARLRCSPMKGHSHVYWYRQLPEEGLKFMVYLQKENIIDESGMPKERFSAEFPKEGPSILRIQQVVRGDSAAYFCASSVDRTGPQHFGDGTRLSIL.

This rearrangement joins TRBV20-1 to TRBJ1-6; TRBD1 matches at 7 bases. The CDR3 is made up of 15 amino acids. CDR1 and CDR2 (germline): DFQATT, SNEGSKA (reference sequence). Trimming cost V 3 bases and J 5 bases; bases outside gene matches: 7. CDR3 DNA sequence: TGCAGTGCTAGTCTCGGGACAGACAATAATTCACCCCTCCACTTT. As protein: CSASLGTDNNSPLHF.